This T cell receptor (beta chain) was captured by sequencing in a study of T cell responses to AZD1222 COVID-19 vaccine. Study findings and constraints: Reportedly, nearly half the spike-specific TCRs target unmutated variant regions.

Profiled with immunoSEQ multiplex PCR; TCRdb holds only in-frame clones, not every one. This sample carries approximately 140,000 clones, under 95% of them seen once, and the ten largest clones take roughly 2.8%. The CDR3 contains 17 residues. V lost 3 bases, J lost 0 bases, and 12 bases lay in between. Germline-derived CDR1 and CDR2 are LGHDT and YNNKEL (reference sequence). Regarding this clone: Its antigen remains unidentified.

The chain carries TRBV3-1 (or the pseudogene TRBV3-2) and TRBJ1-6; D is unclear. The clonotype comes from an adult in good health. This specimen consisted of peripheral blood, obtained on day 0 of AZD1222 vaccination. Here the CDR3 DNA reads TGTGCCAGCAGCCAGGCAGCCGAGAGCTCCTATAATTCACCCCTCCACTTT. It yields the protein CASSQAAESSYNSPLHF.